This T cell receptor beta chain was observed in a study of blood T cell repertoires in COVID-19 (dated by TCRdb to 2018 to 2021). About the full investigation: Collaborator samples came from the United States, Italy and Spain and covered acute and convalescent phases of COVID-19. The samples were drawn from two sources: the first 160 participants of the ongoing ImmuneRACE study, and about 1,300 subjects contributed by 6 global collaborators. Sample metadata almost always included a de-identified subject ID, COVID-19 status, age in years and sex. The repertoires were made available in a free public database intended to serve as a resource for research on the immune response to SARS-CoV-2. Where HLA class I and class II types were available, the types were taken from metadata supplied by the sample provider, not from assay-based typing. The dataset comprised deeply sampled blood TCRbeta repertoires from subjects exposed to, actively infected with, or recovered from COVID-19. The material from the prospective study consisted of cDNA or gDNA derived from T cells, B-cell-depleted T cells, or PBMCs.

The immunoSEQ Assay, a bias-controlled multiplex PCR, was used to amplify TCRbeta CDR3 regions from genomic DNA. The study's processing was this. The number of nucleated cells in each sample was estimated from the amplification of reference gene primers within the assay. Sequence reads were collapsed and filtered to measure the absolute abundance of every unique TCRbeta CDR3 rearrangement. For each sample, productive Simpson clonality was calculated as the square root of Simpson's diversity index across productive rearrangements. The immuneACCESS repertoire file appears here via TCRdb, limited to in-frame rearrangements. These files lack a portion of the clones; in checked studies, under half of the deficit traces to unresolved V genes, and the cause of the others is not known. V and J calls and clone size come straight from that table; D and trimming were deduced from the DNA. Recorded for this sample are roughly 380,000 clones; roughly 90% of them occurred a single time. Less than 2% of the sample is held by the ten biggest clonotypes.

One collaborating source in Seattle enrolled patients during active infection and followed them longitudinally through the course of disease. The collaborating institutions used their own protocols to collect whole blood in K2EDTA tubes. For TCRbeta analysis, collaborators shipped samples as frozen whole blood, isolated PBMCs, or DNA extracted from either of those sample types. Here is what the overall study found, with its caveats: The quantity of clinical and demographic metadata differed by source and by participant and was supplied without curation.

V and J are trimmed by 4 bases and 4 bases, and the gene matches miss 4 bases of the junction. From its cysteine to its phenylalanine, the CDR3 spans 14 amino acids. The only DNA kept is the CDR3, 42 bases in frame from the first base. For CDR1 and CDR2, the germline V gene (reference sequence) lists LGHDT and YNNKEL. With respect to this clone: Its binding antigen is unknown. The sample holds no much larger clone one base away, and base qualities are not on file.

Here the chain combines TRBV3-1 (or the pseudogene TRBV3-2) and TRBJ1-1; TRBD1 lines up with 9 middle nucleotides. The sequencing sample was made of peripheral blood. The clonotype originates from a woman in her 40s with COVID-19, enrolled during active disease. The DNA reads TGTGCCAGCAGCCTCCCGGACAGGGGCACTGAAGCTTTCTTT. Its translation is CASSLPDRGTEAFF.